This T cell receptor beta chain is drawn from a study of CD8 T cells in Susac syndrome (dated by TCRdb to about 2019). In terms of the full investigation: Of the Susac syndrome patients who were sequenced, roughly 8 were in clinical remission while more than five had clinically active disease. At blood withdrawal, Susac syndrome patients were either therapy-naive, taking corticosteroids (in some cases with IVIg as well), or taking IVIg alone. The study used repertoire sequencing to test whether antigen drove CD8+ T cell activation and differentiation in Susac syndrome. The clonality of the CD8+ T cell repertoire was compared across 12 healthy donors, about 14 Susac syndrome patients and under 18 multiple sclerosis patients.

Sequences DFQATT (CDR1) and SNEGSKA (CDR2) are obtained from the germline V gene (reference sequence). From cysteine to phenylalanine, the CDR3 is 15 amino acids long. The kept DNA is CDR3 alone, 45 bases in frame from the first base. Germline trimming: 0 bases from V, 2 bases from J; junction bases outside gene matches: 4. RNA was extracted using the RNeasy kit, and roughly 0.5 to 1 microgram was reverse transcribed with random hexamers. TCR beta CDR3 regions were amplified with the immunoSEQ multiplex PCR assay covering 54 Vbeta and 13 Jbeta segments. PCR amplification bias was corrected using a synthetic template baseline for primer optimization and computational correction. Regarding the original processing steps: Only productive sequences were kept, with reads annotated to V, D and J genes according to IMGT and analyzed in immunoSEQ Analyzer. Clonality was computed as one minus Shannon entropy normalized by log2 of the number of productive unique sequences. For each patient and control, public and private clones were evaluated among the 100 most prevalent clones. Clones were defined as Susac-specific when absent from the healthy and MS cohorts, from roughly 1,000 published viral clones and from other ImmuneACCESS disease sequences. TCRdb handled the public reads itself, with Q25 trimming in fastp and clone calling in MiXCR, and kept productive beta chains. Identical CDR3 proteins give one entry, which carries the most common genes and DNA. TCRdb's processing, not the study's, gives the V and J calls here. For this sample there are 95,000 to 150,000 distinct CDR3 sequences; roughly 94% appear just once. Jointly, the top ten make up more than 0.25% of the sample.

Results and caveats for the whole study, not just this receptor: Clonal expansion was seen in Susac syndrome CD8+ repertoires, peaking in CD8+ TEMRA cells and being greater in clinically active patients than in remitting ones. In the total CD8+ and CD8+ TEMRA repertoires, sixteen and five Susac-specific public clones, respectively, were identified. The number of individuals in the TCR sequencing and HLA analysis was recognized as being relatively small.

High-throughput TCR beta sequencing profiled peripheral blood CD8+ and CD4+ T cells from healthy donors, Susac syndrome patients and multiple sclerosis patients. Susac syndrome patients met recently defined diagnostic criteria for definite or probable disease. Bulk CD8+ and CD4+ T cells were purified magnetically by negative isolation, whereas CD8+ TEMRA cells were enriched by FACS. Blood was collected in EDTA tubes and processed within 24 hours, with PBMCs isolated through density gradient centrifugation. PBMCs intended for TCR sequencing were cryopreserved in liquid nitrogen and thawed later in a water bath at 37 degrees C. Purity of sorted or isolated CD4+, CD8+ and CD8+ TEMRA cells was at least 90%. Comment on this clonotype: Its binding antigen is unknown. No quality values exist for individual bases; no much larger clone is one base distant.

The sample was CD8+ T cells from PBMCs. This receptor was taken from a human donor with Susac syndrome. The rearranged chain carries TRBV20-1 and TRBJ2-7, and TRBD2 matches 10 of the central bases. CDR3 reads: CSAREWLAGAYEQYF. The DNA sequence is as follows: TGCAGTGCTAGAGAATGGCTAGCGGGGGCCTACGAGCAGTACTTC.